This TCR beta chain was observed in a study of shared clonotypes between healthy human individuals. Study information: For every donor, three CD4 naive, three CD4 memory, two CD8 naive and one CD8 memory plates were used.

As regards this clone: The junction departs from the called germline gene at one end, perhaps through a read error.

Donors, healthy HIV-negative adults, lacked recent acute infections or vaccinations. The input for sorted-subset replicate PCRs was 200 ng DNA, about 30,000 T cell genomes. In the original processing: ImmunoSEQ junction-only sequences lacked quality scores, so their filtering differed. Some clones are missing from TCRdb's copy, which holds only in-frame ones; the method was immunoSEQ multiplex PCR. The V and J calls and clone size come from that table; D and trimming were worked out from the DNA. The sample has some 680,000 clones; around 78% are singletons. The CDR3 covers 15 residues. CDR1 MNHNS and CDR2 SASEGT come from the germline V gene.

The material sequenced was memory CD4+ T cells sorted from blood. Subset specified: CD45RA-negative fraction. The TCR was taken from a woman aged 30 to 39 in good health. The V call is TRBV6-1, the J call TRBJ2-3; D is possibly TRBD1 (5 bases). The CDR3 nucleotides are TGTGCCAGCAGCGAAGGGGCCACCGGCACAGATACGCAGTATTTT. Protein product: CASSEGATGTDTQYF.